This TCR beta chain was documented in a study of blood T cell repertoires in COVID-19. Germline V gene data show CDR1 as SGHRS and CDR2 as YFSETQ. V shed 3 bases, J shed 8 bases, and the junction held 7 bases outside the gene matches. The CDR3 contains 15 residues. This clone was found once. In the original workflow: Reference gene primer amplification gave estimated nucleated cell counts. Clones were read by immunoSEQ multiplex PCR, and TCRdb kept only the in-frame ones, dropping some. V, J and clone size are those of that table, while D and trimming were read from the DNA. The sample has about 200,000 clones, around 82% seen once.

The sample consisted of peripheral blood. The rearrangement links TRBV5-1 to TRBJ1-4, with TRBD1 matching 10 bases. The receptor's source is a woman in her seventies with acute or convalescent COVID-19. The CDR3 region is CASSSSGTGEEKLFF. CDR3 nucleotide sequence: TGCGCCAGCAGCTCCTCCGGGACAGGGGAAGAAAAACTGTTTTTT.